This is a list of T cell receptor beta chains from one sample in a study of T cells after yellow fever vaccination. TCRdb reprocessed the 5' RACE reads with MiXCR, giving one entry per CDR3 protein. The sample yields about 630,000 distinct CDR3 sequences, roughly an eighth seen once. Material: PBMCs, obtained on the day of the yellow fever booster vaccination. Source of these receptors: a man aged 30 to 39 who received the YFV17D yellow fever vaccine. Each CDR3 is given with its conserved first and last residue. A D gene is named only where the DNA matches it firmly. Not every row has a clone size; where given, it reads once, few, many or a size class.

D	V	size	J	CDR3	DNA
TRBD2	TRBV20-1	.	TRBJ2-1	CSSLAGGYNEQFF	TGCAGTTCCCTAGCGGGAGGTTACAATGAGCAGTTCTTC
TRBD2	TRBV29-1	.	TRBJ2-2	CSALPSGTNTGELFF	TGCAGCGCTCTGCCCAGCGGGACGAACACCGGGGAGCTGTTTTTT
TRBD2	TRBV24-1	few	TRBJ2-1	CATGTSGNDEQFF	TGTGCCACCGGGACTAGCGGGAACGATGAGCAGTTCTTC
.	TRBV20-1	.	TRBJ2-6	CSAASPGANVLTF	TGCAGTGCTGCCTCGCCTGGGGCCAACGTCCTGACTTTC
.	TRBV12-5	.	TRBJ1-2	CASGLHQVHGYTF	TGTGCTAGTGGTTTGCATCAGGTGCACGGCTACACCTTC
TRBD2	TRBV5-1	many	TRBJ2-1	CASSQWTSGPLNEQFF	TGCGCCAGCAGCCAATGGACTAGCGGGCCCCTAAATGAGCAGTTCTTC
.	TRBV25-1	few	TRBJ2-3	CASSEYSRVGTQYF	TGTGCCAGCAGTGAATATTCCAGGGTCGGTACGCAGTATTTT
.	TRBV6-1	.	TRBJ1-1	CASKGEMNTEAFF	TGTGCCAGCAAAGGGGAAATGAACACTGAAGCTTTCTTT
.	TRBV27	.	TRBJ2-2	CASSLVAAYTRTGELFF	TGTGCCAGCAGTTTGGTGGCTGCATATACGAGAACCGGGGAGCTGTTTTTT
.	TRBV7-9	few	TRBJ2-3	CASSSVGGKTQYF	TGTGCCAGCAGCTCGGTCGGCGGGAAGACGCAGTATTTT
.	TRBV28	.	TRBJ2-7	CASSFSRGKVGYEQYF	TGTGCCAGCAGTTTCAGTAGGGGCAAGGTCGGGTACGAGCAGTACTTC
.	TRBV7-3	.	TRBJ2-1	CASSRPGPSGNEQFF	TGTGCCAGCAGCCGACCGGGCCCATCAGGCAATGAGCAGTTCTTC
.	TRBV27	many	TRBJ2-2	CASSFSFAASNTGELFF	TGTGCCAGCAGTTTTTCCTTTGCGGCTTCGAACACCGGGGAGCTGTTTTTT
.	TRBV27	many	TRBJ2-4	CASSLTAKNIQYF	TGTGCCAGCAGTTTAACGGCCAAAAACATTCAGTACTTC
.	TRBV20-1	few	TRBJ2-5	CSARDPRGAQETQYF	TGCAGTGCTAGAGATCCTCGGGGGGCCCAAGAGACCCAGTACTTC
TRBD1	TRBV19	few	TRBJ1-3	CASRDSSTGNTIYF	TGTGCCAGCCGGGACAGCAGTACTGGAAACACCATATATTTT
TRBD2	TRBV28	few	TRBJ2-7	CASSPPRTLAGDRYF	TGTGCCAGCAGTCCCCCCCGGACACTAGCGGGAGATCGGTACTTC
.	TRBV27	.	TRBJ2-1	CASSLGYEVYNEQFF	TGTGCCAGCAGTTTAGGATACGAGGTCTACAATGAGCAGTTCTTC
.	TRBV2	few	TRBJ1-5	CASSESRTDQPQHF	TGTGCCAGCAGTGAATCAAGAACAGATCAGCCCCAGCATTTT
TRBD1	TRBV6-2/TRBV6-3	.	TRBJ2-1	CASSFGTGGPYNEQFF	TGTGCCAGCAGTTTCGGGACAGGGGGTCCCTACAATGAGCAGTTCTTC
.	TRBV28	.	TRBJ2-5	CASSLHTIQETQYF	TGTGCCAGCAGTCTACACACCATCCAAGAGACCCAGTACTTC
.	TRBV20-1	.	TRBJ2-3	CSAPNPGADTQYF	TGCAGTGCTCCCAACCCCGGGGCCGATACGCAGTATTTT
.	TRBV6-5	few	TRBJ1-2	CASSYPGQSDYGYTF	TGTGCCAGCAGTTACCCTGGACAGTCTGACTATGGCTACACCTTC
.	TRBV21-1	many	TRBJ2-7	CASSKSRNSYEQYF	TGTGCCAGCAGCAAATCACGGAACTCCTACGAGCAGTACTTC
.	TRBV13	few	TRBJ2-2	CASSSPQINTGELFF	TGTGCCAGCAGCTCCCCACAGATAAACACCGGGGAGCTGTTTTTT
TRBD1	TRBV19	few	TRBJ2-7	CASRNRGTYEQYF	TGTGCCAGTAGGAACAGGGGAACCTACGAGCAGTACTTC
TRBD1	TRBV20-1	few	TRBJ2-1	CSAPDRGGNEQFF	TGCAGTGCCCCGGACAGGGGAGGCAATGAGCAGTTCTTC
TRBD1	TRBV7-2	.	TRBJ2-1	CASSLVPARGEQFF	TGTGCCAGCAGCTTAGTTCCCGCCAGGGGGGAGCAGTTCTTC
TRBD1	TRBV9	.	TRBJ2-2	CASSQPGQTNTGELFF	TGTGCCAGCAGCCAGCCGGGACAGACGAACACCGGGGAGCTGTTTTTT
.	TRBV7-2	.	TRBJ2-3	CASSLGTSLDTQYF	TGTGCCAGCAGCTTAGGTACTAGTCTGGATACGCAGTATTTT
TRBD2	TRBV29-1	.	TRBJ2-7	CSVTPGLASYEQYF	TGCAGCGTCACGCCGGGACTAGCAAGTTACGAGCAGTACTTC
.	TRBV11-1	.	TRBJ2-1	CASSFSLSPGRGSYNEQFF	TGTGCCAGCAGCTTTTCTCTCAGTCCCGGCCGAGGCTCCTACAATGAGCAGTTCTTC
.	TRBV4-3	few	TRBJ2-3	CASSQDRKQTDTQYF	TGCGCCAGCAGCCAAGATCGTAAGCAGACAGATACGCAGTATTTT
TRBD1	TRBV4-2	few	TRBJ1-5	CASSQEGNRGQPQHF	TGTGCCAGCAGCCAAGAGGGAAACAGGGGTCAGCCCCAGCATTTT
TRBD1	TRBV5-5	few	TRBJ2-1	CASSWGTGGNEQFF	TGTGCCAGCAGCTGGGGGACAGGGGGCAATGAGCAGTTCTTC
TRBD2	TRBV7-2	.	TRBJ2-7	CASSLLVGGHYEQYF	TGTGCCAGCAGCTTATTGGTGGGAGGGCACTACGAGCAGTACTTC
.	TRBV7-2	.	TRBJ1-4	CASTLGTNEKLFF	TGTGCCAGCACCCTCGGTACTAATGAAAAACTGTTTTTT
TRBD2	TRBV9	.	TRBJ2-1	CASSAGLAASYNEQFF	TGTGCCAGCAGTGCGGGACTAGCGGCCTCCTACAATGAGCAGTTCTTC
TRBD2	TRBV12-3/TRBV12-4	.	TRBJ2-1	CAISFAAGGRRSYNEQFF	TGTGCCATCAGTTTTGCTGCGGGAGGGAGGAGATCCTACAATGAGCAGTTCTTC
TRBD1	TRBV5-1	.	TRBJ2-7	CASSLSIQGSYRGYEQYF	TGCGCCAGCAGCTTGTCAATCCAGGGGTCTTACAGGGGTTACGAGCAGTACTTC
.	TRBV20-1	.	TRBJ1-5	CSVLTPSQRYSNQPQHF	TGCAGTGTGCTCACACCTTCACAAAGATATAGCAATCAGCCCCAGCATTTT
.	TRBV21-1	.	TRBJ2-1	CASSLRGTSGRPSYNEQFF	TGTGCCAGCAGCTTACGGGGGACTAGCGGGAGGCCATCCTACAATGAGCAGTTCTTC
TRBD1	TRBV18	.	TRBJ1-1	CASSPGGQGNTEAFF	TGTGCCAGCTCACCCGGGGGACAGGGGAACACTGAAGCTTTCTTT
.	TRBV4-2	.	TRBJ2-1	CASSQGDSNNEQFF	TGTGCCAGCAGCCAGGGGGACTCCAACAATGAGCAGTTCTTC
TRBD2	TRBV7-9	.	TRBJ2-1	CASSLRVLAGDGNEQFF	TGTGCCAGCAGCTTAAGGGTCCTAGCGGGAGATGGGAATGAGCAGTTCTTC
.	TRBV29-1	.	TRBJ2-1	CSVAGHSSYNEQFF	TGCAGCGTCGCCGGACATAGCTCCTACAATGAGCAGTTCTTC